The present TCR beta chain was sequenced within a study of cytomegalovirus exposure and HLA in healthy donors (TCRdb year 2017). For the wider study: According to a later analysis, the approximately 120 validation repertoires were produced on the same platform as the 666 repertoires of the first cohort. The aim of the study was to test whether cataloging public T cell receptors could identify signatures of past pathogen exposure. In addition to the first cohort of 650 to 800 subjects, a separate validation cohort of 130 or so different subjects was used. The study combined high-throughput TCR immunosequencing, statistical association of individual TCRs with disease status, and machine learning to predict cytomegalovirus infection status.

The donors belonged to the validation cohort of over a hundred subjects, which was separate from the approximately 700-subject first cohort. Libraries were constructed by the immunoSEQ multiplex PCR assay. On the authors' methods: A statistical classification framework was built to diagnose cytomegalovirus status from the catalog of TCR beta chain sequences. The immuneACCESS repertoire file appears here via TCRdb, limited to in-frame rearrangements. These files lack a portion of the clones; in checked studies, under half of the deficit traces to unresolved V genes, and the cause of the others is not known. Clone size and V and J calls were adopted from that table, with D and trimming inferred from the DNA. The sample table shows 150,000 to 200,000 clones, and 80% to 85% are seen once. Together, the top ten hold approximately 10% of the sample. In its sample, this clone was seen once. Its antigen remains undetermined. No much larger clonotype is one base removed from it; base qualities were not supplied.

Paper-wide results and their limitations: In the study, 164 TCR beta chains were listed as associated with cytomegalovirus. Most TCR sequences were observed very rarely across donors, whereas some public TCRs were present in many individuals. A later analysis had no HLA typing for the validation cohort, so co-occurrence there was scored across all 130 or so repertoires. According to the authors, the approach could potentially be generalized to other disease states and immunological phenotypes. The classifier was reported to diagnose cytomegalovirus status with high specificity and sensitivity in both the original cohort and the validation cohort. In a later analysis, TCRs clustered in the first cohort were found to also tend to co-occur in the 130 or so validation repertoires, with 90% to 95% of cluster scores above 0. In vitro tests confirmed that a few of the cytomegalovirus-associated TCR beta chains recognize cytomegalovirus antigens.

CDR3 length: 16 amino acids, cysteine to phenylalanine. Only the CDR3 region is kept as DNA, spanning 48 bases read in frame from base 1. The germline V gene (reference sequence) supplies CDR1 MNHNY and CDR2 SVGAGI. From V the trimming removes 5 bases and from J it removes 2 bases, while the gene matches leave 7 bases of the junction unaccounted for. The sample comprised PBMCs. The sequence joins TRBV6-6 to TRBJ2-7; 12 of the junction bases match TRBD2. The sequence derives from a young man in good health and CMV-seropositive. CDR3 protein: CASSIAGLAGTYEQYF. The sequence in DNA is TGTGCCAGCAGTATAGCCGGACTAGCGGGGACCTACGAGCAGTACTTC.